This T cell receptor beta chain was retrieved from a study of blood T cell repertoires in COVID-19. Whole-study context: Donors in the United States, Italy and Spain gave samples during acute or convalescent COVID-19. The analysed material was cDNA or gDNA that came from T cells, B-cell-depleted T cells, or PBMCs.

Self-reported history from a screening survey and questionnaire set each donor's cohort. The V and J ends lost 2 bases and 5 bases respectively, with 12 bases between them. Per germline, CDR1 MNHEY and CDR2 SVGAGI. The CDR3 has 14 residues. In the original workflow: Amplifying reference gene primers gave estimates of nucleated cell counts. The data were produced by immunoSEQ multiplex PCR, yet TCRdb's version contains in-frame clones alone and is incomplete. D and trimming were read from the DNA, whereas the V and J calls and clone size are those reported in that table. Altogether some 250,000 clones are present, approximately 84% being singletons, with the ten largest covering about a sixth.

Sequencing was performed on PBMCs or T cells enriched from blood (not recorded which). The sequence was obtained from a man between 18 and 29 years old who had recovered from COVID-19. The V gene is TRBV6-5, the J gene TRBJ1-1; possible D gene TRBD1, 5 bases. The CDR3, as DNA: TGTGCCAGCAGTTACCAAAACGGGGGGACTGAAGCTTTCTTT. Translation: CASSYQNGGTEAFF.